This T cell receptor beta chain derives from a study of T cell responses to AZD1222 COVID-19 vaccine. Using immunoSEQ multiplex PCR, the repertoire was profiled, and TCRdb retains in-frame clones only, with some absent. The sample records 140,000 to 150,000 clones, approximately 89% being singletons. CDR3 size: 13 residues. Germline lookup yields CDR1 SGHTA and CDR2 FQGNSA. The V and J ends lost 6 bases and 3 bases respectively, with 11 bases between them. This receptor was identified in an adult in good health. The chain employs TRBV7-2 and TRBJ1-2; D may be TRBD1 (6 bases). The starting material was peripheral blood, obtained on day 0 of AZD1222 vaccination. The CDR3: CASSPQGYYGYTF. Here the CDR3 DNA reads TGTGCCAGCAGTCCACAGGGCTACTATGGCTACACCTTC.